Below are 5 T cell receptor beta chains sequenced from a single sample in a study of cytomegalovirus exposure and HLA in healthy donors. Primers included in the PCR were 60 Vbeta and 13 Jbeta primers. Sequenced by immunoSEQ multiplex PCR; TCRdb stores in-frame clones only, minus some. The repertoire consists of about 160,000 clones, with 70% to 90% occurring once and the leading ten covering 2% to 2.5%. Sequences were obtained from PBMCs. Source of these receptors: a man aged 18 to 30 in good health and CMV-seropositive.

This clone was picked up one time. The V call is TRBV12-5, the J call TRBJ1-3; 7 positions agree with TRBD1. CDR3 size: 15 residues. J gave up 2 bases and V 3 bases, and 4 bases lay outside the gene matches. The germline CDR1 and CDR2 sequences are LGHNT and FRNRAP. In DNA form, the CDR3 reads TGTGCTAGTGGTTTAGAGGGGGCTCCTGGAAACACCATATATTTT. Its protein product is CASGLEGAPGNTIYF. Supplemented by reference TRBV12-5 and TRBJ1-3, the full variable domain reads DARVTQTPRHKVTEMGQEVTMRCQPILGHNTVFWYRQTMMQGLELLAYFRNRAPLDDSGMPKDRFSAEMPDATLATLKIQPSEPRDSAVYFCASGLEGAPGNTIYFGEGSWLTVV.

This sequence joins TRBV19 and TRBJ2-7, with 10 positions matching TRBD1. CDR1 is LNHDA and CDR2 is SQIVND in the germline V gene (reference sequence). V lost 3 bases and J lost 5; bases outside the gene matches: 4. This CDR3 contains 14 residues. The DNA of the CDR3 is TGTGCCAGTAGTATGTGGGACAGGGGCCACGAGCAGTACTTC. Amino acids: CASSMWDRGHEQYF.

This chain joins TRBV4-1 and TRBJ1-2, with D unresolved. The CDR3 sequence is 13 residues long. Germline V lookup: CDR1 MGHRA, CDR2 YSYEKL. V was pared by 4 bases and J by 7 bases, with 13 bases between. The DNA for the CDR3 is TGCGCCAGCAGCCTCGCTGGCGGTATTGGCTACACCTTC. It codes for CASSLAGGIGYTF.

For the CDR3, the DNA is TGTGCCAGCAGCGCAGGGGGCGTGAATGAAAAACTGTTTTTT. Its translation: CASSAGGVNEKLFF. The chain carries TRBV7-2 and TRBJ1-4; 8 bases map to TRBD1. V lost 5 bases to trimming and J lost 5 bases; unmatched junction nucleotides: 4. This CDR3 is 14 amino acids long. The V gene's germline CDR1 is SGHTA and CDR2 FQGNSA.

The chain carries TRBV19 and TRBJ2-3; no definite D call. CDR1 is LNHDA, CDR2 SQIVND, per germline (reference sequence). V lost 3 bases and J 7 bases, leaving 17 bases between the germline ends. The CDR3 is made up of 15 amino acids. DNA of the CDR3: TGTGCCAGTAGTATGGCCCATACTCACACTAATACGCAGTATTTT. It codes for CASSMAHTHTNTQYF.